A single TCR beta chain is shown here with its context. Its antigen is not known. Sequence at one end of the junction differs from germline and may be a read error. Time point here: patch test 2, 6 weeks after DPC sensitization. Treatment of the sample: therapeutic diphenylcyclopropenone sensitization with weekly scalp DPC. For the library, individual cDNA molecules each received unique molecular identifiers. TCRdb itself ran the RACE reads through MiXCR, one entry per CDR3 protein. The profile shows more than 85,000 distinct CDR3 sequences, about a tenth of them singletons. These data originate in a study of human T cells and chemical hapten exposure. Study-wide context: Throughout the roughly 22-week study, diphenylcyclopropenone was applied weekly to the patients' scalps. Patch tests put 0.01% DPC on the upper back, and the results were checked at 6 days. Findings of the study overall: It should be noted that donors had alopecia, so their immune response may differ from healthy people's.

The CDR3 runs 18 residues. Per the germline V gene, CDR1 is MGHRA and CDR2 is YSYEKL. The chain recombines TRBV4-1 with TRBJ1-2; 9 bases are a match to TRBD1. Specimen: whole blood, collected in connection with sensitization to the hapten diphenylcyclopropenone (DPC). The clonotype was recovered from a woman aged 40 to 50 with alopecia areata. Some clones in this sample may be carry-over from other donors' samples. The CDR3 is CASSQIVTGGYFNYGCTF. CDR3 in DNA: TGCGCCAGCAGCCAGATCGTGACAGGGGGATATTTTAACTATGGCTGCACCTTC.